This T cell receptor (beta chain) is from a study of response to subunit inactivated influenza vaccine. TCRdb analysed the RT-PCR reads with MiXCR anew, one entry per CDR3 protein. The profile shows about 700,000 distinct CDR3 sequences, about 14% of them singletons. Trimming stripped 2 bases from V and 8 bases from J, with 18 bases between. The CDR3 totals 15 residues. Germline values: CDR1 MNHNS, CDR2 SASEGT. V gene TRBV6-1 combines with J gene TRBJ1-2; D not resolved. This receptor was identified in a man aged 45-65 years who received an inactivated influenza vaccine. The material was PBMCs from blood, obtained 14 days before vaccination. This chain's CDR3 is CASSEYGPQTRGYTF. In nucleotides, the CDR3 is TGTGCCAGCAGTGAATATGGTCCGCAAACTCGGGGCTACACCTTC.